The 24 T cell receptor beta chains below were found in one sample sequenced in a study of cytomegalovirus exposure and HLA in healthy donors. The PCR contained 60 Vbeta and 13 Jbeta primers. Libraries were prepared by immunoSEQ multiplex PCR; TCRdb keeps only in-frame clonotypes and omits some of them. The table has some 90,000 clones, about four fifths seen once; the top ten hold about 4%. The sequencing sample was made of PBMCs. These receptors all stem from a man aged 45-65 years in good health and CMV-seronegative.

In this sample, this clone turned up once. The rearrangement uses TRBV6-1 and TRBJ1-2; TRBD1 matches 8 bases. The CDR3 extends over 13 amino acids. CDR1 and CDR2 (germline): MNHNS, SASEGT. V trimming: 5 bases; J trimming: 5 bases; junction bases outside the gene matches: 4. CDR3 protein: CASSTTGGYGYTF. CDR3 in DNA: TGTGCCAGCAGTACCACAGGGGGGTATGGCTACACCTTC.

In its sample, this clone was seen a few times. One end of the junction does not line up with germline, which may come from a read error. Other DNA sequences in the sample encode the same CDR3. This chain connects TRBV7-9 to TRBJ2-3; no definite D call. Germline V gives CDR1 SEHNR, CDR2 FQNEAQ (reference sequence). This CDR3 has 14 amino acids. CDR3 sequence reads: CASSSRYRLDTQYF. The CDR3 DNA follows: TGTGCCAGCAGCTCACGATACAGATTAGATACGCAGTATTTC.

The chain joins TRBV7-2 to TRBJ2-7, with 9 bases matching TRBD1. Germline CDR1 is SGHTA and CDR2 is FQGNSA. J was trimmed by 5 bases and V by 8 bases; bases with no gene match: 10. This CDR3 has 14 residues. The CDR3 DNA sequence: TGTGCCAGCGGCCCACAGGGGGCTAACAACGAGCAGTACTTC. Translated: CASGPQGANNEQYF.

The chain is built from TRBV6-1 and TRBJ1-1; TRBD1 aligns across 8 bases. Germline V gene sequence: CDR1 MNHNS, CDR2 SASEGT. The V segment lost 10 bases and the J segment 5 bases; nucleotides outside the gene matches: 12. The CDR3 runs to 14 residues. DNA of the CDR3: TGTGCCACCGCTCCCCAGGGGGCAGAAACTGAAGCTTTCTTT. Protein: CATAPQGAETEAFF.

The table lists this clone with a few counts. The V and J genes are TRBV6-1 and TRBJ1-1; no firm D call. In germline, CDR1 is MNHNS, CDR2 SASEGT. The CDR3 has 13 residues. V was trimmed by 2 bases and J by 11 bases, leaving 15 bases between them. Here the CDR3 DNA reads TGTGCCAGCAGTGAACAGTCAAGAACGGGGGCTTTCTTT. Residues: CASSEQSRTGAFF.

Turning to this clone: The same CDR3 arises from other DNA sequences in this sample as well. The CDR3 spells CSVEGLAGLNTGELFF. DNA of the CDR3: TGCAGCGTTGAAGGCCTAGCGGGTCTGAACACCGGGGAGCTGTTTTTT. V is TRBV29-1 and J is TRBJ2-2; 8 bases are shared with TRBD2. With V trimmed by 1 base and J by 1 base, 5 bases remained unmatched. This CDR3 has 16 amino acids. Germline assignment: CDR1 SQVTM and CDR2 ANQGSEA.

The CDR3 DNA is TGCGCCAGCAGCCAAGATCTAGCGGCCGCCTACGAGCAGTACTTC. It encodes CASSQDLAAAYEQYF. This chain uses TRBV4-1 with TRBJ2-7, with 7 bases fitting TRBD2. The CDR3 has 15 residues. Per the germline V gene, CDR1 is MGHRA and CDR2 is YSYEKL. J gave up 2 bases and V 0 bases, and 4 bases lay outside the gene matches.

The chain is built from TRBV6-5 and TRBJ2-7; 8 positions match TRBD1. Germline V gene sequence: CDR1 MNHEY, CDR2 SVGAGI. The trim removed 5 bases at V and 1 base at J, leaving 7 bases unmatched. The CDR3 consists of 15 residues. The DNA of the CDR3 is TGTGCCAGCAGTCGAACCGGGACAGGATCCTACGAGCAGTACTTC. This encodes CASSRTGTGSYEQYF.

V and J are TRBV27 and TRBJ2-7; 16 nucleotides align to TRBD2. The CDR3 is 17 amino acids. V dropped 5 bases and J dropped 5; count of bases not matched to a gene: 9. Looked up from germline, CDR1 is MNHEY and CDR2 is SMNVEV (reference sequence). CDR3 sequence reads: CASSTLKGLAGGNEQYF. DNA for the CDR3: TGTGCCAGCAGTACCCTAAAGGGACTAGCGGGAGGGAACGAGCAGTACTTC.

This chain uses TRBV28 with TRBJ1-5; D is undetermined. The CDR3 consists of 20 residues. Germline CDR1 and CDR2: MDHEN and SYDVKM. V lost 3 bases and J lost 0, with 24 bases in between. The CDR3 reads CASSLDLVQSNIISNQPQHF. The CDR3 bases are TGTGCCAGCAGTTTGGATCTAGTCCAGTCCAATATTATTAGCAATCAGCCCCAGCATTTT.

This chain connects TRBV7-9 to TRBJ2-2, with TRBD2 matching 11 bases. After removal of 5 bases from V and 0 bases from J, the junction contained 2 bases not matched to a gene. This CDR3 has 16 amino acids. Germline values: CDR1 SEHNR, CDR2 FQNEAQ (reference sequence). The CDR3 sequence is CASSGGLAANTGELFF. In DNA, the CDR3 is TGTGCCAGCAGCGGGGGACTAGCGGCGAACACCGGGGAGCTGTTTTTT.

The chain uses TRBV5-4 and TRBJ2-3; TRBD2 agrees at 8 bases. Germline CDR1 is SGHNT and CDR2 is YYREEE (reference sequence). The CDR3 contains 15 residues. The V segment lost 2 bases and the J segment 6 bases; nucleotides outside the gene matches: 8. This CDR3 is CASSLAGVGSDTQYF. The CDR3 DNA follows: TGTGCCAGCAGCTTAGCGGGAGTAGGATCGGATACGCAGTATTTT.

On this clone itself: At one of its ends the junction is not consistent with the germline gene, which may arise from a read error. The rearrangement uses TRBV7-6 and TRBJ2-1, with a weak D call TRBD2 (6 bases). CDR3 length: 14 residues. Per the germline V gene, CDR1 is SGHVS and CDR2 is FNYEAQ. CDR3 residues: CASSLAGGYNEQFF. CDR3 sequence (DNA): TGTGCCAGCAGCCTAGCCGGGGGCTACAATGAGCAGTTCTTC.

The chain carries TRBV6-5 and TRBJ1-2; 8 bases fit TRBD1. CDR1 and CDR2 (germline): MNHEY, SVGAGI. The trim removed 4 bases at V and 4 bases at J, leaving 5 bases unmatched. The CDR3 loop spans 14 amino acids. The CDR3 DNA is TGTGCCAGCAGTTCGGGACAGGCGGTCTATGGCTACACCTTC. Protein sequence: CASSSGQAVYGYTF.

The chain combines TRBV7-2 with TRBJ2-1; 7 bases map to TRBD2. Germline-derived CDR1 and CDR2 are SGHTA and FQGNSA. The CDR3 runs to 17 residues. The trim removed 3 bases at V and 2 bases at J, leaving 10 bases unmatched. CDR3 DNA sequence: TGTGCCAGCAGCTTTACCCTGTCCAGCGGGACCTACAATGAGCAGTTCTTC. Translating it yields CASSFTLSSGTYNEQFF. Full variable domain (remainder filled in from reference TRBV7-2 and TRBJ2-1): GAGVSQSPSNKVTEKGKDVELRCDPISGHTALYWYRQSLGQGLEFLIYFQGNSAPDKSGLPSDRFSAERTGGSVSTLTIQRTQQEDSAVYLCASSFTLSSGTYNEQFFGPGTRLTVL.

This clone came up a few times. In DNA form, the CDR3 reads TGTGCCAGCAGCTTGGGTCCCGCGGACACTGAAGCTTTCTTT. It translates to CASSLGPADTEAFF. This rearrangement joins TRBV5-4 to TRBJ1-1; no reliable D call. V gave up 0 bases and J gave up 3 bases, with 9 bases separating them. Germline lookup yields CDR1 SGHNT and CDR2 YYREEE (reference sequence). This CDR3 has 14 amino acids.

The chain recombines TRBV5-4 with TRBJ1-2; possibly TRBD1 for D (5 bases). Trimming took 0 bases from V and 5 from J, leaving 11 bases between them. CDR3 length equals 14 residues. In germline, CDR1 is SGHNT, CDR2 YYREEE (reference sequence). CDR3 coding DNA: TGTGCCAGCAGCTTGGTGGCAGGGATTTATGGCTACACCTTC. As protein: CASSLVAGIYGYTF.

CDR3 nucleotide sequence: TGTGCCAGCAGTTTTTCCCAGGGGTTTAGCGGGCACATTCAGTACTTC. This encodes CASSFSQGFSGHIQYF. V and J are TRBV28 and TRBJ2-4, with a tentative D call TRBD2 (7 bases). CDR3 length: 16 residues. The germline V and J ends were trimmed by 3 bases and 8 bases, with 20 bases remaining between them. Germline CDR1 is MDHEN and CDR2 is SYDVKM.

This chain uses TRBV6-1 with TRBJ1-2; D is undetermined. V was cut by 2 bases and J by 3 bases, with 10 bases left in between. Per the germline V gene, CDR1 is MNHNS and CDR2 is SASEGT. This CDR3 is built from 14 residues. The CDR3 protein is CASSEWGSDYGYTF. The CDR3 DNA reads as TGTGCCAGCAGTGAATGGGGTAGCGACTATGGCTACACCTTC.

This chain connects TRBV2 to TRBJ2-7, with 11 bases that match TRBD1. Unmatched junction bases numbered 6, after V lost 9 bases and J lost 5 bases. Germline assignment: CDR1 SNHLY and CDR2 FYNNEI. The CDR3 runs to 13 residues. The chain's CDR3 is CASYRDRGDEQYF. DNA for the CDR3: TGTGCCAGTTACCGGGACAGGGGGGACGAGCAGTACTTC.

The V gene is TRBV5-1, the J gene TRBJ1-1; TRBD1 might be the D (5 bases). CDR3 length: 15 residues. The ends were cut back, 7 bases at V and 3 bases at J, with 19 bases in the middle. Per the germline V gene, CDR1 is SGHRS and CDR2 is YFSETQ. CDR3 nucleotide sequence: TGCGCCAGCCGCCGATACTTACAGGACCACACTGAAGCTTTCTTT. It codes for CASRRYLQDHTEAFF.

V usage is TRBV4-2 and J usage is TRBJ1-5; D call uncertain. Germline V CDR1 and CDR2: LGHNA, YNFKEQ. The V gene lost 0 bases and the J gene lost 1 base, with 7 bases spanning the gap. The CDR3 length is 15 residues. The CDR3 nucleotides read TGTGCCAGCAGCCAAGATCCGCAGAGCAATCAGCCCCAGCATTTT. This sequence encodes CASSQDPQSNQPQHF.

The chain has TRBV7-2 and TRBJ2-3; 12 nucleotides line up with TRBD2. Per the germline V gene, CDR1 is SGHTA and CDR2 is FQGNSA. The CDR3 extends over 17 amino acids. V gave up 1 base and J gave up 4 bases; unmatched junction bases: 6. CDR3: CASSLGPSGRGADTQYF. The CDR3 DNA sequence: TGTGCCAGCAGCTTAGGGCCTAGCGGGAGGGGCGCAGATACGCAGTATTTT.

The chain uses TRBV28 and TRBJ2-5; 8 bases map to TRBD1. There are 14 residues in the CDR3. Germline lookup yields CDR1 MDHEN and CDR2 SYDVKM. V trimming: 8 bases; J trimming: 5 bases; junction bases outside the gene matches: 10. CDR3 DNA sequence: TGTGCCAGCGGGTCAGACAGGGGTTGGGAGACCCAGTACTTC. Amino acids: CASGSDRGWETQYF.